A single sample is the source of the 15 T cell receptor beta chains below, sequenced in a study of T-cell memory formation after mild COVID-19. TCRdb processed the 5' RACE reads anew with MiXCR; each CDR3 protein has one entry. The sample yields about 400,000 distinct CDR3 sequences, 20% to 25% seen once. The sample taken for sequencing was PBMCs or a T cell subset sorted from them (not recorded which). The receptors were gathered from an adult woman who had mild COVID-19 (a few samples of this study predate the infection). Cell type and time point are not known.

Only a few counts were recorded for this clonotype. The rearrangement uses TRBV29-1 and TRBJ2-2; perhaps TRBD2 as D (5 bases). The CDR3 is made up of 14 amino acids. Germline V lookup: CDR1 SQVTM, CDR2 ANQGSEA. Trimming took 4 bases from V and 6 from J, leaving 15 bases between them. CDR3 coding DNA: TGCAGCGTTGTTCCCGGAGGCTACCCCGGGGAGCTGTTTTTT. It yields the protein CSVVPGGYPGELFF.

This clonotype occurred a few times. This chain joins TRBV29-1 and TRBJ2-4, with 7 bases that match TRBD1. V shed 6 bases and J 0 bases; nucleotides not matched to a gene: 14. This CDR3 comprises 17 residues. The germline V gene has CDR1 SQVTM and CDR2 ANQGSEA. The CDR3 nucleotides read TGCAGCGTCCTCCGGGACAGAGATTACACAGCCAAAAACATTCAGTACTTC. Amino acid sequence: CSVLRDRDYTAKNIQYF. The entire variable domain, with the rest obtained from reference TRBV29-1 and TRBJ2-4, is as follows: SAVISQKPSRDICQRGTSLTIQCQVDSQVTMMFWYRQQPGQSLTLIATANQGSEATYESGFVIDKFPISRPNLTFSTLTVSNMSPEDSSIYLCSVLRDRDYTAKNIQYFGAGTRLSVL.

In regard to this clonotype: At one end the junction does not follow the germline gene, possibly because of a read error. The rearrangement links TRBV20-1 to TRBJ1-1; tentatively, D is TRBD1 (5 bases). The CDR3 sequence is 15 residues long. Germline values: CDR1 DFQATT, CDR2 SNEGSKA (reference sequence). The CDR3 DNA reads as TGCAGTGCTAGAGATCAGGGCAGGGCGAACACTGAAGCCTTCTTT. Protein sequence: CSARDQGRANTEAFF.

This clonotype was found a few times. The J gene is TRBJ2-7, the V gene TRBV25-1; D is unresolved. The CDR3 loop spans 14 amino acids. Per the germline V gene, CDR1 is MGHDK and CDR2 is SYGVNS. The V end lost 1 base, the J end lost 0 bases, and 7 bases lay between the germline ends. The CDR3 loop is CASSESVFSYEQYF. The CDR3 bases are TGTGCCAGCAGTGAATCTGTGTTCTCCTACGAGCAGTACTTC.

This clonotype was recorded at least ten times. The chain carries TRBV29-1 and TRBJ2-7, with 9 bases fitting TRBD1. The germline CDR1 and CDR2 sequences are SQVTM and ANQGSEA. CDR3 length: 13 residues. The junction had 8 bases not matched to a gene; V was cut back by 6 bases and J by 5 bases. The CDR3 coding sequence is TGCAGCGTAGCGGACAGGGGAGGGAACGAGCAGTACTTC. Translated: CSVADRGGNEQYF.

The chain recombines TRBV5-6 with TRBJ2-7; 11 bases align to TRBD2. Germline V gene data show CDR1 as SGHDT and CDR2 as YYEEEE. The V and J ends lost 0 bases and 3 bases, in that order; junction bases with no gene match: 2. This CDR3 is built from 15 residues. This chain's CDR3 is CASSLETSGVYEQYF. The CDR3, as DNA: TGTGCCAGCAGCTTGGAGACTAGCGGGGTCTACGAGCAGTACTTC.

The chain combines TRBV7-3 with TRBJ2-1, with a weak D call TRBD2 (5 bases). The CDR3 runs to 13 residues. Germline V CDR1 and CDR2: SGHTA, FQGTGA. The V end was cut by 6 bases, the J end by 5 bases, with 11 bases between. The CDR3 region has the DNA TGTGCCAGCAGTGAACTGGGAGACAATGAGCAGTTCTTC. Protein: CASSELGDNEQFF.

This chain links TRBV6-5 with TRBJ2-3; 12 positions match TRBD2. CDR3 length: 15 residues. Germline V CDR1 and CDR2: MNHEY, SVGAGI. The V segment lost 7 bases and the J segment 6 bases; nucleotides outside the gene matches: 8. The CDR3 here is CASTGLAGPLDTQYF. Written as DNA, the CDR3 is TGTGCCAGCACCGGACTAGCGGGACCGTTGGATACGCAGTATTTT.

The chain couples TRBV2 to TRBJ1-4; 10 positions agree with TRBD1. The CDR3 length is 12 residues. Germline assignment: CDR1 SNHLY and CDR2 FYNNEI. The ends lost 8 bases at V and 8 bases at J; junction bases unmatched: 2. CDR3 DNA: TGTGCCAGCGGGACAGGGGAAGAAAAACTGTTTTTT. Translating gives CASGTGEEKLFF.

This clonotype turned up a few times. The CDR3 sequence: CASSLVHLAGELFF. The CDR3 nucleotides read TGTGCCAGCAGCTTAGTTCATTTAGCCGGGGAGCTGTTTTTT. This chain uses TRBV7-8 with TRBJ2-2, with D unresolved. The V gene lost 1 base and the J gene lost 6 bases, with 9 bases spanning the gap. This CDR3 comprises 14 residues. Germline V CDR1 and CDR2: SGHVS, FQNEAQ.

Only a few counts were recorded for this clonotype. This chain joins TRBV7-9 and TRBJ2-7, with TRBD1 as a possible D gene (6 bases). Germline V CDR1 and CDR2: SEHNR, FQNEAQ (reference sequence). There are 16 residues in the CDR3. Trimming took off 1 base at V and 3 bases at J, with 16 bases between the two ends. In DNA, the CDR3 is TGTGCCAGCAGCTTAGGGAGAGGACAGATTAACTACGAGCAGTACTTC. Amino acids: CASSLGRGQINYEQYF.

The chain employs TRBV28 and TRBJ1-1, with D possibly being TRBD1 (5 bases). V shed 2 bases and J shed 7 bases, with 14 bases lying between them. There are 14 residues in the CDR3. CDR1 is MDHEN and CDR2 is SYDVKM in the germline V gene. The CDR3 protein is CASSLRGRYVEAFF. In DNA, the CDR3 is TGTGCCAGCAGTTTAAGGGGCCGGTATGTTGAAGCTTTCTTT.

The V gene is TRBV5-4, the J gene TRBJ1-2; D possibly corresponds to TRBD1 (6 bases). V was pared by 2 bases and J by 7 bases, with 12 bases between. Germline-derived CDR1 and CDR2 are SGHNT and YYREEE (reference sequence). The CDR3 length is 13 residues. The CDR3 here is CASSFGGTGGYTF. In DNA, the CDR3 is TGTGCCAGCAGCTTCGGGGGCACGGGTGGCTACACCTTC.

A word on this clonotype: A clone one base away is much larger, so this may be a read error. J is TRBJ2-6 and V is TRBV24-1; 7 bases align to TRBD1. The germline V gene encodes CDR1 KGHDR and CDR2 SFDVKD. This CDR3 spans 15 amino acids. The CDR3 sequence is CDTSPDRAGANVLTF. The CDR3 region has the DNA TGTGACACCAGCCCCGACAGGGCTGGGGCCAACGTCCTGACTTTC.

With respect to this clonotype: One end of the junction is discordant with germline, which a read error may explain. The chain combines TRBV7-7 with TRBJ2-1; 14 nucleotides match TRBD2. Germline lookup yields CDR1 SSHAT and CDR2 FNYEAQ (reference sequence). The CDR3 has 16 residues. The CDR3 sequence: CASSRMTSGRDNEQFF. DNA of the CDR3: TGTGCTAGCAGCCGGATGACTAGCGGGAGGGACAATGAGCAGTTCTTC.